Below, 30 T cell receptor beta chains from the same sample are listed, as sequenced in a study of T cell repertoires in cytomegalovirus infection. TCRdb reprocessed the reads with MiXCR, giving one entry per CDR3 protein. The sample carries about 52,000 distinct CDR3 sequences, about 19% recorded once. No antigen has been assigned to these receptors. The sample here was CD8+ T cells from cultured PBMCs, taken from culture after CMV antigen stimulation. The receptor source for this set is a human donor in good health (CMV status not recorded). Some clones in this sample may be carry-over from other donors' samples.

This clonotype was recorded a few times. V is TRBV6-2 or TRBV6-3 and J is TRBJ2-7, with D tentatively TRBD2 (5 bases). Germline lookup yields CDR1 MNHEY and CDR2 SVGEGT. Trimming shortened V by 6 bases and J by 2 bases, and 26 bases separated the two germline ends. This CDR3 spans 18 amino acids. Written as DNA, the CDR3 is TGTGCCAGCAGGAACCAAACTCCGACGGAGGCAAATACCTACGAGCAGTACTTC. Residues: CASRNQTPTEANTYEQYF.

This clonotype was recorded at least ten times. This chain joins TRBV6-2 or TRBV6-3 and TRBJ1-2; D is uncertain. Per the germline V gene, CDR1 is MNHEY and CDR2 is SVGEGT. This CDR3 is 13 amino acids long. Between the trimmed V and J ends, which lost 4 bases and 2 bases, there was a span of 8 bases. DNA of the CDR3: TGTGCCAGCAGTTTTAACAGAAACTATGGCTACACCTTC. Its translation is CASSFNRNYGYTF.

This rearrangement joins TRBV12-3 or TRBV12-4 to TRBJ2-7; the match to TRBD2 covers 9 bases. V gave up 6 bases and J gave up 5 bases; unmatched junction bases: 11. The CDR3 runs to 15 residues. CDR3 sequence: CASRSAGGARHEQYF. The CDR3 bases are TGTGCCAGCAGGTCAGCGGGGGGCGCCAGGCACGAGCAGTACTTC.

This clonotype was detected only a few times. J is TRBJ1-6 and V is TRBV11-2, with 7 bases aligning to TRBD1. J was trimmed by 0 bases and V by 3 bases; bases with no gene match: 14. Germline assignment: CDR1 SGHAT and CDR2 FQNNGV. CDR3 size: 20 residues. CDR3 DNA sequence: TGTGCCAGCAGCTTGAGGGGGCCCGGGATGACTCGCTCCTATAATTCACCCCTCCACTTT. This codes for CASSLRGPGMTRSYNSPLHF.

This chain connects TRBV24-1 to TRBJ1-1; 8 bases align to TRBD1. The trim removed 4 bases at V and 6 bases at J, leaving 9 bases unmatched. This CDR3 contains 15 residues. CDR1 is KGHDR, CDR2 SFDVKD, per germline. CDR3: CATSDPGQGSAEAFF. CDR3 DNA: TGTGCCACCAGTGACCCCGGACAGGGAAGCGCTGAAGCTTTCTTT.

The rearrangement joins TRBV20-1 to TRBJ1-2; 11 nucleotides match TRBD1. Losses at the gene ends were 6 bases for V and 4 bases for J; bases not matched to a gene: 4. CDR1 DFQATT and CDR2 SNEGSKA come from the germline V gene (reference sequence). CDR3 length: 13 amino acids. CDR3: CSARDRGTYGYTF. The CDR3 region has the DNA TGCAGTGCCCGGGACAGGGGGACCTATGGCTACACCTTC.

This clonotype was seen a few times. V usage is TRBV28 and J usage is TRBJ1-5; D ambiguous. CDR3 size: 16 residues. Trimming cost V 5 bases and J 5 bases, with 19 bases left between them. Germline assignment: CDR1 MDHEN and CDR2 SYDVKM. CDR3 in DNA: TGTGCCAGCAGTCCCGCGTTGCAGCGAAAGTATCAGCCCCAGCATTTT. Protein: CASSPALQRKYQPQHF.

This clonotype was detected a few times. The rearrangement joins TRBV6-5 to TRBJ2-1, with 7 bases aligning to TRBD2. The V gene end was trimmed by 3 bases and the J gene end by 7 bases; junction bases not matched to a gene: 9. Germline CDR1 reads MNHEY; CDR2 reads SVGAGI. The CDR3 spans 15 residues. The CDR3 reads CASSYTSSGGNEQFF. The CDR3 DNA reads as TGTGCCAGCAGTTATACCTCGTCCGGGGGGAATGAGCAGTTCTTC.

This clonotype was found a few times. The chain is built from TRBV7-8 and TRBJ1-5, with D tentatively TRBD1 (6 bases). The CDR3 covers 14 residues. CDR1 and CDR2 from the germline V gene are SGHVS and FQNEAQ. The V end lost 5 bases, the J end lost 5 bases, and 13 bases lay between the germline ends. Written as DNA, the CDR3 is TGTGCCAGCAGCCAAGGGGGGACGTATCAGCCCCAGCATTTT. The encoded protein is CASSQGGTYQPQHF.

The CDR3 sequence: CAIMNLSGNTIYF. The CDR3 DNA reads as TGTGCCATCATGAACCTCTCTGGAAACACCATATATTTT. The chain couples TRBV10-3 to TRBJ1-3, with D hard to call. This CDR3 is built from 13 residues. Germline CDR1 and CDR2: ENHRY and SYGVKD. V lost 7 bases to trimming and J lost 0 bases, with 7 bases between them.

The chain joins TRBV27 to TRBJ1-1, with no clear D. V gave up 0 bases and J gave up 0 bases, with 8 bases separating them. This CDR3 has 15 residues. The V gene's germline CDR1 is MNHEY and CDR2 SMNVEV (reference sequence). The CDR3 spells CASSLSRGVNTEAFF. The CDR3, as DNA: TGTGCCAGCAGTTTATCCCGGGGAGTGAACACTGAAGCTTTCTTT.

This clonotype was picked up a small number of times. V gene TRBV10-3 combines with J gene TRBJ1-1; unclear D gene. V lost 0 bases and J 3 bases, leaving 11 bases between the germline ends. The CDR3 extends over 15 amino acids. Germline CDR1 reads ENHRY; CDR2 reads SYGVKD. CDR3 amino acids: CAISESKAEHTEAFF. For the CDR3, the DNA is TGTGCCATCAGTGAGTCGAAAGCAGAACACACTGAAGCTTTCTTT.

This clonotype was observed many times. J is TRBJ1-1 and V is TRBV19, with D uncertain. There are 15 residues in the CDR3. The V gene lost 3 bases and the J gene lost 0 bases, with 11 bases spanning the gap. Germline CDR1 is LNHDA and CDR2 is SQIVND (reference sequence). CDR3 nucleotide sequence: TGTGCCAGTAGTATTAGCGGAGGGCTGAACACTGAAGCTTTCTTT. Protein: CASSISGGLNTEAFF. The full variable domain, with the rest looked up from reference TRBV19 and TRBJ1-1, is DGGITQSPKYLFRKEGQNVTLSCEQNLNHDAMYWYRQDPGQGLRLIYYSQIVNDFQKGDIAEGYSVSREKKESFPLTVTSAQKNPTAFYLCASSISGGLNTEAFFGQGTRLTVV.

The chain has TRBV12-3 or TRBV12-4 and TRBJ2-5, with 8 bases lining up with TRBD1. The CDR3 consists of 16 residues. J gave up 5 bases and V 0 bases, and 8 bases lay outside the gene matches. The CDR3 is CASSLAYRGARETQYF. The DNA for the CDR3 is TGTGCCAGCAGTTTAGCGTACAGGGGGGCCAGGGAGACCCAGTACTTC.

This chain uses TRBV27 with TRBJ1-1; D not resolved. Germline loops: CDR1 MNHEY, CDR2 SMNVEV (reference sequence). The CDR3 extends over 13 amino acids. V lost 3 bases to trimming and J lost 5 bases, with 10 bases between them. CDR3 protein: CASSLGIRTEAFF. CDR3 nucleotides: TGTGCCAGCAGTTTGGGGATCCGGACTGAAGCTTTCTTT.

This rearrangement joins TRBV5-6 to TRBJ1-2, with 7 bases fitting TRBD1. This CDR3 contains 14 residues. With V trimmed by 1 base and J by 2 bases, 2 bases remained unmatched. Germline V lookup: CDR1 SGHDT, CDR2 YYEEEE. The CDR3 loop is CASSLRGGNYGYTF. The CDR3 nucleotides are TGTGCCAGCAGCTTGCGAGGGGGCAACTATGGCTACACCTTC.

This clonotype was detected a few times. V is TRBV15 and J is TRBJ2-2, with 10 positions matching TRBD1. CDR3 length: 15 amino acids. V was clipped by 5 bases and J by 2 bases; unmatched bases: 2. Germline V CDR1 and CDR2: LNHNV, YYDKDF (reference sequence). The CDR3 sequence is CATSGTGDNTGELFF. CDR3 sequence (DNA): TGTGCCACCAGCGGGACAGGGGATAACACCGGGGAGCTGTTTTTT.

Here the CDR3 reads CASSQGHGRDSYEQYF. The CDR3 nucleotides read TGCGCCAGCAGCCAAGGTCATGGCAGGGACTCCTACGAGCAGTACTTC. This chain uses TRBV4-1 with TRBJ2-7, with D possibly matching TRBD1 (5 bases). The CDR3 is 16 amino acids. V was shortened by 1 base and J by 0 bases, with 13 bases between the two germline ends. Germline assignment: CDR1 MGHRA and CDR2 YSYEKL.

This clonotype was seen a handful of times. The genes are TRBV7-9 and TRBJ2-7, with D tentatively TRBD1 (6 bases). Looked up from germline, CDR1 is SEHNR and CDR2 is FQNEAQ (reference sequence). CDR3 size: 14 residues. The germline V and J ends were trimmed by 1 base and 2 bases, with 9 bases remaining between them. As DNA, the CDR3 is TGTGCCAGCAGCTTAGTAGGGACAACCTACGAGCAGTACTTC. Its translation: CASSLVGTTYEQYF.

This clonotype was seen repeatedly, ten times or more. CDR3 coding DNA: TGTGCCAGCAGCCCGGACACTGAAGCTTTCTTT. This sequence encodes CASSPDTEAFF. The gene calls are TRBV7-2 and TRBJ1-1; D unresolved. V was pared by 5 bases and J by 3 bases, with 4 bases between. This CDR3 has 11 residues. Germline loops: CDR1 SGHTA, CDR2 FQGNSA. The full variable domain, rest sourced from reference TRBV7-2 and TRBJ1-1, is GAGVSQSPSNKVTEKGKDVELRCDPISGHTALYWYRQSLGQGLEFLIYFQGNSAPDKSGLPSDRFSAERTGGSVSTLTIQRTQQEDSAVYLCASSPDTEAFFGQGTRLTVV.

This clonotype was picked up a small number of times. The chain carries TRBV12-3 or TRBV12-4 and TRBJ2-4; D is perhaps TRBD2 (5 bases). The CDR3 consists of 12 residues. Trimming pared 6 bases from V and 7 bases from J, leaving 10 bases between. The CDR3 nucleotides read TGTGCCAGCAGCCCGCCGGGGAACATTCAGTACTTC. Translated: CASSPPGNIQYF.

This clonotype has a handful of counts. The chain employs TRBV6-2 or TRBV6-3 and TRBJ2-1; 8 nucleotides match TRBD1. Germline-derived CDR1 and CDR2 are MNHEY and SVGEGT. V trimming: 6 bases; J trimming: 9 bases; junction bases outside the gene matches: 13. This CDR3 comprises 15 residues. The CDR3 reads CASRPPGQGPTEQFF. CDR3 coding DNA: TGTGCCAGCAGGCCCCCAGGACAGGGTCCGACTGAGCAGTTCTTC.

The chain carries TRBV7-6 and TRBJ2-2; TRBD2 matches at 12 bases. CDR1 SGHVS and CDR2 FNYEAQ come from the germline V gene. The CDR3 spans 16 residues. Germline trimming cut 5 bases from V and 7 bases from J; bases unmatched to any gene: 8. The CDR3 nucleotides read TGTGCCAGCAGCCCCTGGACTAGCGGGGCGGGCGGGGAGCTGTTTTTT. As protein: CASSPWTSGAGGELFF.

The V gene is TRBV7-6, the J gene TRBJ1-1, with D maybe TRBD1 (6 bases). V was cut by 5 bases and J by 1 base, with 17 bases left in between. Germline assignment: CDR1 SGHVS and CDR2 FNYEAQ. This CDR3 comprises 16 residues. CDR3 DNA: TGTGCCAGCAGCCTTTCAAGGGGGACACCGAACACTGAAGCTTTCTTT. It translates to CASSLSRGTPNTEAFF.

This chain links TRBV5-1 with TRBJ2-2; D remains ambiguous. Germline V gene lookup returns CDR1 SGHRS and CDR2 YFSETQ. V was cut by 1 base and J by 5 bases, with 3 bases left in between. This CDR3 has 12 amino acids. The CDR3 DNA sequence: TGCGCCAGCAGCTTGTTGACCGGGGAGCTGTTTTTT. Translated, it gives CASSLLTGELFF.

This clonotype was counted a few times. J is TRBJ1-2 and V is TRBV6-1, with 9 bases fitting TRBD1. This CDR3 comprises 15 residues. Unmatched junction bases numbered 8, after V lost 3 bases and J lost 6 bases. Looked up from germline, CDR1 is MNHNS and CDR2 is SASEGT. The CDR3 DNA is TGTGCCAGCAGTGATACGACAGGGGGGACGCATGGCTACACCTTC. Encoded protein: CASSDTTGGTHGYTF.

The J gene is TRBJ2-7, the V gene TRBV6-5; 9 bases match TRBD1. The CDR3 is 15 residues long. Per germline, CDR1 MNHEY and CDR2 SVGAGI. V lost 2 bases to trimming and J lost 4 bases; unmatched junction nucleotides: 6. In DNA, the CDR3 is TGTGCCAGCAGTTACGGGGACAGGGAGCTTTACGAGCAGTACTTC. Amino acid sequence: CASSYGDRELYEQYF.

The genes are TRBV10-3 and TRBJ2-5; TRBD1 aligns across 7 bases. The CDR3 runs 14 residues. V gave up 2 bases and J gave up 3 bases; unmatched junction bases: 3. Germline V gene sequence: CDR1 ENHRY, CDR2 SYGVKD. The CDR3 here is CAISEAGTEETQYF. The CDR3 bases are TGTGCCATCAGTGAGGCCGGGACAGAAGAGACCCAGTACTTC.

This clonotype was seen a handful of times. The chain is built from TRBV7-6 and TRBJ2-7; D tentatively reads TRBD1 or TRBD2 (5 bases each). Between the trimmed V and J ends, which lost 3 bases and 7 bases, there was a span of 10 bases. The germline gives CDR1 SGHVS, CDR2 FNYEAQ. This CDR3 is 12 amino acids long. The CDR3 loop reads CASSFGAPEQYF. In DNA form, the CDR3 reads TGTGCCAGCAGCTTCGGGGCTCCTGAGCAGTACTTC.

This chain connects TRBV12-3 or TRBV12-4 to TRBJ1-4; D uncertain. Trimming removed 2 bases at V and 8 bases at J, with 9 bases between. The CDR3 runs to 13 residues. CDR3 residues: CASSLTPREKLFF. The CDR3 DNA is TGTGCCAGCAGTTTAACGCCACGCGAAAAACTGTTTTTT.